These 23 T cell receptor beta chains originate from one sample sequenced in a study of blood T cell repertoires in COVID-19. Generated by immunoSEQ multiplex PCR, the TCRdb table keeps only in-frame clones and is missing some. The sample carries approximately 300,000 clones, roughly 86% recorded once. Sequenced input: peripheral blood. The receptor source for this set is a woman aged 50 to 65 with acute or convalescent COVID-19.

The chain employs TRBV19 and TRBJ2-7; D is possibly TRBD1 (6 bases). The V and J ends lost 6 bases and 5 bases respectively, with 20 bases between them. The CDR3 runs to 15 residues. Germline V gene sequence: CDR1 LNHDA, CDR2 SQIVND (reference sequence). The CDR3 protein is CASSPRTASNDEQYF. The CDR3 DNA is TGTGCCAGTAGCCCCCGGACAGCATCGAACGACGAGCAGTACTTC. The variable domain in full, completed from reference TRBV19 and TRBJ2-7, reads DGGITQSPKYLFRKEGQNVTLSCEQNLNHDAMYWYRQDPGQGLRLIYYSQIVNDFQKGDIAEGYSVSREKKESFPLTVTSAQKNPTAFYLCASSPRTASNDEQYFGPGTRLTVT.

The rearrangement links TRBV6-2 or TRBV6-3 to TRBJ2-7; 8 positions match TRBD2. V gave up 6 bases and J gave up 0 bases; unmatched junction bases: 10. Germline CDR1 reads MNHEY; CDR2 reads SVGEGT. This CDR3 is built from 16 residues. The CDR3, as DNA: TGTGCCAGCAGCGAGAACCCAAGCGGGAGCTCCTACGAGCAGTACTTC. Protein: CASSENPSGSSYEQYF.

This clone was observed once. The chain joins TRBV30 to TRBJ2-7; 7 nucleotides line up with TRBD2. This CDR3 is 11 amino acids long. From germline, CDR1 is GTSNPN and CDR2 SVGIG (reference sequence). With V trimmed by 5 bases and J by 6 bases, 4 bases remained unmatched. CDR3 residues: CAWGDYREQYF. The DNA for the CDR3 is TGTGCCTGGGGGGACTATCGCGAGCAGTACTTC.

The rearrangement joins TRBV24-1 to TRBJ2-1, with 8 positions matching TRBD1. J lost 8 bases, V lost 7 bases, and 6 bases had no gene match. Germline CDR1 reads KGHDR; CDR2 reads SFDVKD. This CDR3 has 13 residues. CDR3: CATRPTGVDEQFF. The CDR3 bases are TGTGCCACCAGGCCGACAGGGGTCGATGAGCAGTTCTTC.

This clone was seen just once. This CDR3 is CASRRGPNYEQYF. The CDR3 region has the DNA TGTGCCAGTAGGAGAGGGCCTAACTACGAGCAGTACTTC. The chain links TRBV19 to TRBJ2-7, with a tentative D call TRBD2 (5 bases). Germline loops: CDR1 LNHDA, CDR2 SQIVND (reference sequence). The CDR3 consists of 13 residues. The V and J ends lost 6 bases and 3 bases respectively, with 12 bases between them.

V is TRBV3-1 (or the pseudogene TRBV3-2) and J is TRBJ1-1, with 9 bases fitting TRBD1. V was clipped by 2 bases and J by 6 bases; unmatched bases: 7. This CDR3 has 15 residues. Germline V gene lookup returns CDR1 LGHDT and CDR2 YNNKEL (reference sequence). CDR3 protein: CASSQTGGQGPEAFF. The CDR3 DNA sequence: TGTGCCAGCAGCCAAACTGGGGGACAGGGCCCTGAAGCTTTCTTT.

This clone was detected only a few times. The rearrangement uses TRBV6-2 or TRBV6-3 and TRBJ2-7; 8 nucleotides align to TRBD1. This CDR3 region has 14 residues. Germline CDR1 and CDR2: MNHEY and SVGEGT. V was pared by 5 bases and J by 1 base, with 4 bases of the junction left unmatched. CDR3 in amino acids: CASSRGQGSYEQYF. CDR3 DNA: TGTGCCAGCAGTCGTGGACAGGGATCCTACGAGCAGTACTTC.

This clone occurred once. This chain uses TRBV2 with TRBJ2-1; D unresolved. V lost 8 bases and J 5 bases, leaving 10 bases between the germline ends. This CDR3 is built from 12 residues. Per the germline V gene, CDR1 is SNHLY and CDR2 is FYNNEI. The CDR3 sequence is CASVVADNEQFF. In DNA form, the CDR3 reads TGTGCCAGCGTGGTAGCCGACAATGAGCAGTTCTTC.

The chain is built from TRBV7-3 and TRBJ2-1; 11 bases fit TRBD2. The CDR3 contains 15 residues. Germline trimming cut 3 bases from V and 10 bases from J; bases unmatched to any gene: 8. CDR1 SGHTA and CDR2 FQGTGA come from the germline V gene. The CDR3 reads CASSFTGLAGGEQFF. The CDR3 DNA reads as TGTGCCAGCAGCTTTACTGGACTAGCGGGCGGAGAGCAGTTCTTC.

This CDR3 is CASSLRLAGNEQYF. The CDR3 DNA is TGTGCCAGCAGCTTACGCCTAGCGGGAAACGAGCAGTACTTC. V gene TRBV13 combines with J gene TRBJ2-7; TRBD2 matches at 9 bases. J lost 5 bases, V lost 2 bases, and 4 bases had no gene match. CDR1 and CDR2 (germline): PRHDT, FYEKMQ (reference sequence). The CDR3 consists of 14 residues.

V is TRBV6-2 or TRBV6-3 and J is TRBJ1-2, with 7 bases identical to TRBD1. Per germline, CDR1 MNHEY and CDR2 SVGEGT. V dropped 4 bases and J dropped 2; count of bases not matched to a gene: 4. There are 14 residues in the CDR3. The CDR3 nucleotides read TGTGCCAGCAGTTGGAGGACAGGCAACTATGGCTACACCTTC. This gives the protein CASSWRTGNYGYTF.

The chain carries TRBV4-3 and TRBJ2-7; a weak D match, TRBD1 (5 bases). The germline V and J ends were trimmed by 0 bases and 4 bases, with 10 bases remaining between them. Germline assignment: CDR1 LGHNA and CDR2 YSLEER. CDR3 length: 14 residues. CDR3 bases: TGCGCCAGCAGCCAAGAGGGGCCCGGATACGAGCAGTACTTC. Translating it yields CASSQEGPGYEQYF.

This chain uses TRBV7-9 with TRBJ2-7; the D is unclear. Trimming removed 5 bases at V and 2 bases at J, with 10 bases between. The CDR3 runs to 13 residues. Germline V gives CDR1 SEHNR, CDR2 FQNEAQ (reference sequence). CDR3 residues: CASSDRLPYEQYF. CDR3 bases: TGTGCCAGCAGCGATCGACTCCCCTACGAGCAGTACTTC.

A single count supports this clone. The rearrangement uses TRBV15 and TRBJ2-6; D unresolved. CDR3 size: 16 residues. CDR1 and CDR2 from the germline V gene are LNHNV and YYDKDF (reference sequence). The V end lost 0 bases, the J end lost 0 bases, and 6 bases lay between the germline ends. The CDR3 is CATSREAHSGANVLTF. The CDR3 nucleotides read TGTGCCACCAGCAGAGAGGCCCACTCTGGGGCCAACGTCCTGACTTTC.

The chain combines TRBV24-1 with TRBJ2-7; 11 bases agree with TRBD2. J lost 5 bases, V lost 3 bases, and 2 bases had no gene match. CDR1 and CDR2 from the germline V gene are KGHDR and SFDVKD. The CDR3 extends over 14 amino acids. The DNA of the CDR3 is TGTGCCACCAGTGATCTGACTAGCGGGAACGAGCAGTACTTC. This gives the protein CATSDLTSGNEQYF.

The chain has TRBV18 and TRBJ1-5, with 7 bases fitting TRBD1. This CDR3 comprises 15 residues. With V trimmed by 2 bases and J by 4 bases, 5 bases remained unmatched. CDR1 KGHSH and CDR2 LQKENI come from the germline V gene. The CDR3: CASSPGQADNQPQHF. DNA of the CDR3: TGTGCCAGCTCACCAGGACAGGCCGATAATCAGCCCCAGCATTTT.

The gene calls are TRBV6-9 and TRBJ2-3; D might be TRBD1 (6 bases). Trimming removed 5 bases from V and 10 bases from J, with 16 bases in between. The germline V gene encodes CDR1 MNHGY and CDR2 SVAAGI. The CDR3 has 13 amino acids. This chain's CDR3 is CASSPLTGWAQYF. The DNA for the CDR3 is TGTGCCAGCAGTCCGTTAACAGGGTGGGCGCAGTATTTT.

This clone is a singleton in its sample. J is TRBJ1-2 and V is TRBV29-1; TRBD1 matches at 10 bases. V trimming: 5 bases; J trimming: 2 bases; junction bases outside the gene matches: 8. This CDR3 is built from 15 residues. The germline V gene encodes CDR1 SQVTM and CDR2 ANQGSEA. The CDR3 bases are TGCAGCGTTCTTACCGACAGGGGGCGAAACTATGGCTACACCTTC. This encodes CSVLTDRGRNYGYTF. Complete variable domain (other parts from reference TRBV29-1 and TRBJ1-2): SAVISQKPSRDICQRGTSLTIQCQVDSQVTMMFWYRQQPGQSLTLIATANQGSEATYESGFVIDKFPISRPNLTFSTLTVSNMSPEDSSIYLCSVLTDRGRNYGYTFGSGTRLTVV.

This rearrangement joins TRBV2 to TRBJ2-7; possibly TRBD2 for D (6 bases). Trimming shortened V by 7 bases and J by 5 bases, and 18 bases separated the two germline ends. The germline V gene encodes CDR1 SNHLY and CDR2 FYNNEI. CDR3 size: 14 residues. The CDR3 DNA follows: TGTGCCAGCATCGAGCAACTAGCTGTCAACGAGCAGTACTTC. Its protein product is CASIEQLAVNEQYF.

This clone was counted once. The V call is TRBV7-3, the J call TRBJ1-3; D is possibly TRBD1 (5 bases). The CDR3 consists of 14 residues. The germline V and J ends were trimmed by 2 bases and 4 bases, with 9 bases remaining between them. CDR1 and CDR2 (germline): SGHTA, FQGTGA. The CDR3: CASSLLGRGNTIYF. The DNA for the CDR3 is TGTGCCAGCAGCTTACTGGGGCGGGGAAACACCATATATTTT.

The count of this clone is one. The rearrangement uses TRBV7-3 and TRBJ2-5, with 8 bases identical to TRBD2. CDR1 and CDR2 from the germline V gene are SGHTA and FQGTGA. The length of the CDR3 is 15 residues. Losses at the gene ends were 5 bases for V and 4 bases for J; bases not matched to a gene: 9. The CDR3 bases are TGTGCCAGCAGCGCTACCGCGGGAGGATTAGAGACCCAGTACTTC. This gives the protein CASSATAGGLETQYF.

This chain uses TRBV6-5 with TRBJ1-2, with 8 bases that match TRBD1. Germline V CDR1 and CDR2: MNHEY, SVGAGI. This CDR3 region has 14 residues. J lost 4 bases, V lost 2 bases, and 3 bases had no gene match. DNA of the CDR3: TGTGCCAGCAGTTACGGACAGGGTTCCTATGGCTACACCTTC. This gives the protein CASSYGQGSYGYTF.

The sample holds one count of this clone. The CDR3 here is CASSSQGRDSPLHF. The CDR3 DNA is TGTGCCAGCAGCTCCCAGGGGAGGGATTCACCCCTCCACTTT. V usage is TRBV7-9 and J usage is TRBJ1-6, with a weak D call TRBD1 (6 bases). Germline assignment: CDR1 SEHNR and CDR2 FQNEAQ (reference sequence). V dropped 4 bases and J dropped 8 bases, with 12 bases sitting between them. The CDR3 is made up of 14 amino acids.